This is a list of T cell receptor beta chains from one sample in a study of blood T cell repertoires in COVID-19. Assay: immunoSEQ multiplex PCR; the TCRdb copy retains only in-frame clones and omits some. Among approximately 41,000 clones listed, about nine tenths were seen once. The material sequenced was peripheral blood. The receptors were gathered from a woman of 80 years or more with active COVID-19. CDR3s include the opening cysteine and the closing phenylalanine or tryptophan. The D gene is left open where the match is weak. The size of a clone is reported for some rows only, either as once, few or many, or as a class for expanded clones.

clone size,D gene,J gene,V gene,CDR3 length,CDR3 protein,CDR3 DNA
.,.,TRBJ1-4,TRBV6-6,12,CASSYSSEKLFF,TGTGCCAGCAGTTACTCGAGTGAAAAACTGTTTTTT
.,.,TRBJ2-2,TRBV12-3/TRBV12-4,11,CASSFSGELFF,TGTGCCAGCAGTTTCTCCGGGGAGCTGTTTTTT
.,.,TRBJ1-2,TRBV28,15,CASSPTGPTNYGYTF,TGTGCCAGCAGCCCTACAGGGCCCACTAACTATGGCTACACCTTC
.,.,TRBJ2-5,TRBV6-5,15,CASSYAGNYGETQYF,TGTGCCAGCAGTTACGCAGGGAACTATGGGGAGACCCAGTACTTC
.,.,TRBJ2-1,TRBV29-1,13,CSVSESSYNEQFF,TGCAGCGTTTCGGAGAGCTCCTACAATGAGCAGTTCTTC
.,.,TRBJ2-7,TRBV5-5,15,CASSLASGASYEQYF,TGTGCCAGCAGCTTGGCGTCAGGGGCATCCTACGAGCAGTACTTC
few,TRBD1,TRBJ1-2,TRBV28,14,CASSLGGQGAGYTF,TGTGCCAGCAGTTTAGGGGGACAGGGGGCCGGCTACACCTTC
.,.,TRBJ1-2,TRBV20-1,15,CSASGAEGGDYGYTF,TGCAGTGCTAGTGGGGCTGAGGGGGGGGACTATGGCTACACCTTC
.,TRBD1,TRBJ1-2,TRBV19,16,CASSESGTGGYYGYTF,TGTGCCAGTAGTGAAAGCGGGACAGGGGGATACTATGGCTACACCTTC
.,.,TRBJ2-3,TRBV10-3,12,CAMGTSTDTQYF,TGTGCCATGGGGACTAGCACAGATACGCAGTATTTT
.,.,TRBJ2-7,TRBV19,14,CASSSLGRDYEQYF,TGTGCCAGTAGTAGCCTCGGCAGGGACTACGAGCAGTACTTC
medium-sized,TRBD1,TRBJ1-3,TRBV10-3,13,CAIKGAGGNTIYF,TGTGCCATCAAGGGGGCTGGGGGAAACACCATATATTTT
few,TRBD2,TRBJ2-1,TRBV10-3,15,CAISEYQRGAGEQFF,TGTGCCATCAGTGAGTACCAGCGGGGGGCAGGGGAGCAGTTCTTC
.,TRBD1,TRBJ2-7,TRBV4-2,16,CASSQGGQGGSYEQYF,TGTGCCAGCAGCCAAGGAGGACAGGGGGGATCCTACGAGCAGTACTTC
.,TRBD2,TRBJ2-5,TRBV15,17,CATSRDLASGGSETQYF,TGTGCCACCAGCAGAGATCTGGCTAGCGGGGGATCAGAGACCCAGTACTTC
.,.,TRBJ1-5,TRBV7-3,13,CASSRGSNQPQHF,TGTGCCAGCAGCAGGGGAAGCAATCAGCCCCAGCATTTT
.,.,TRBJ1-1,TRBV19,10,CASGRNEAFF,TGTGCCAGTGGCAGAAATGAAGCTTTCTTT
few,.,TRBJ2-3,TRBV6-1,17,CASSETRAQGRWGTQYF,TGTGCCAGCAGTGAAACCCGAGCACAGGGTCGATGGGGTACGCAGTATTTT
.,.,TRBJ1-1,TRBV3-1/TRBV3-2,15,CASSQPWTGNTEAFF,TGTGCCAGCAGCCAACCCTGGACTGGGAACACTGAAGCTTTCTTT
.,.,TRBJ2-1,TRBV7-2,15,CASSYPGAGYNEQFF,TGTGCCAGCAGCTACCCAGGGGCCGGCTACAATGAGCAGTTCTTC
.,.,TRBJ1-2,TRBV5-4,14,CASSLDREHYGYTF,TGTGCCAGCAGCTTGGACCGGGAGCACTATGGCTACACCTTC
.,.,TRBJ1-1,TRBV7-8,15,CASSLAQGGSTEAFF,TGTGCCAGCAGCTTAGCGCAAGGGGGTAGCACTGAAGCTTTCTTT
.,.,TRBJ2-3,TRBV18,14,CASSPGATADTQYF,TGTGCCAGCTCACCAGGGGCTACCGCAGATACGCAGTATTTT
.,TRBD1,TRBJ1-4,TRBV7-9,15,CASSTWTGLNEKLFF,TGTGCCAGCAGCACCTGGACAGGTCTTAATGAAAAACTGTTTTTT
few,.,TRBJ1-5,TRBV30,13,CAWNPGGNQPQHF,TGTGCCTGGAACCCCGGAGGCAATCAGCCCCAGCATTTT
.,.,TRBJ1-1,TRBV7-8,15,CASSLVVNGNTEAFF,TGTGCCAGCAGCTTAGTAGTCAACGGGAACACTGAAGCTTTCTTT
.,.,TRBJ1-1,TRBV2,16,CASSEFGVLMNTEAFF,TGTGCCAGCAGTGAATTCGGGGTCCTCATGAACACTGAAGCTTTCTTT
.,.,TRBJ2-2,TRBV28,12,CASSPPTGELFF,TGTGCCTCCTCCCCCCCCACCGGGGAGCTGTTTTTT
.,TRBD1,TRBJ2-2,TRBV9,16,CASSGRQGAGTGELFF,TGTGCCAGCAGCGGCCGACAGGGGGCGGGGACCGGGGAGCTGTTTTTT
.,.,TRBJ1-4,TRBV28,13,CASSLVQPEKLFF,TGTGCCAGCAGTTTGGTACAGCCGGAAAAACTGTTTTTT
once,.,TRBJ2-7,TRBV19,18,CASSLSRQSGAFGYEQYF,TGTGCCAGTAGCCTCTCTCGACAGTCGGGCGCGTTTGGGTACGAGCAGTACTTC
.,TRBD1,TRBJ1-5,TRBV19,18,CASSHGEQGARGNQPQHF,TGTGCCAGTAGCCACGGTGAACAGGGGGCGCGTGGCAATCAGCCCCAGCATTTT
.,.,TRBJ1-4,TRBV7-2,15,CASSQQQGPNEKLFF,TGTGCCAGCAGCCAACAACAGGGCCCCAATGAAAAACTGTTTTTT
.,.,TRBJ2-3,TRBV7-9,14,CASSFGQGTDTQYF,TGTGCCAGCAGCTTTGGGCAGGGAACAGATACGCAGTATTTT
.,.,TRBJ2-2,TRBV7-8,15,CASSSSGQYTGELFF,TGTGCCAGCAGCTCCTCGGGACAATATACCGGGGAGCTGTTTTTT
.,.,TRBJ1-4,TRBV6-5,16,CASRLRQAATNEKLFF,TGTGCCAGCCGTTTACGACAGGCCGCAACTAATGAAAAACTGTTTTTT
few,.,TRBJ1-1,TRBV18,15,CASSPTTDGNTEAFF,TGTGCCAGCTCACCGACGACAGACGGGAACACTGAAGCTTTCTTT
.,.,TRBJ1-4,TRBV19,15,CASSPRGDGREKLFF,TGTGCCAGTAGTCCCCGCGGGGACGGGCGGGAAAAACTGTTTTTT
.,TRBD1,TRBJ2-7,TRBV14,13,CASRRQGSYEQYF,TGTGCCAGCAGACGACAGGGTTCCTACGAGCAGTACTTC
.,.,TRBJ2-5,TRBV28,19,CASSLPSAGAHLLQETQYF,TGTGCCAGCAGTTTACCCTCGGCGGGGGCCCACCTTCTTCAAGAGACCCAGTACTTC
once,.,TRBJ1-5,TRBV7-2,16,CASSALSYAGNQPQHF,TGTGCCAGCAGCGCTCTGTCTTATGCAGGGAATCAGCCCCAGCATTTT
.,TRBD2,TRBJ2-5,TRBV3-1/TRBV3-2,15,CASSQGTSVRETQYF,TGTGCCAGCAGCCAGGGGACTAGCGTAAGAGAGACCCAGTACTTC
.,.,TRBJ2-1,TRBV27,16,CASSTSSVSSYNEQFF,TGTGCCAGCAGTACCTCTAGCGTCAGCTCCTACAATGAGCAGTTCTTC
.,.,TRBJ1-4,TRBV4-2,15,CASSQDGGIGEKLFF,TGTGCCAGCAGCCAAGATGGAGGGATAGGGGAAAAACTGTTTTTT
many,.,TRBJ2-7,TRBV20-1,13,CSASGRTAYEQYF,TGCAGTGCTAGTGGTAGGACAGCCTACGAGCAGTACTTC
.,.,TRBJ2-3,TRBV5-1,13,CASSLGLTDTQYF,TGCGCCAGCAGCTTGGGTCTCACAGATACGCAGTATTTT
.,.,TRBJ2-3,TRBV29-1,13,CSALPSTTDTQYF,TGCAGCGCCCTTCCTAGTACCACAGATACGCAGTATTTT
.,TRBD1,TRBJ1-1,TRBV27,14,CASRPGTGNTEAFF,TGTGCCAGCAGACCAGGGACAGGGAACACTGAAGCTTTCTTT
.,TRBD2,TRBJ2-1,TRBV5-1,17,CASSLALVASGGNEQFF,TGCGCCAGCAGCTTGGCCTTAGTGGCTAGCGGGGGCAATGAGCAGTTCTTC
.,.,TRBJ1-6,TRBV19,16,CASSMWRESYNSPLHF,TGTGCCAGTAGTATGTGGAGGGAGTCCTATAATTCACCCCTCCACTTT
.,.,TRBJ2-4,TRBV21-1,12,CASRGEKNIQYF,TGTGCCAGCAGAGGGGAAAAAAACATTCAGTACTTC
.,TRBD1,TRBJ1-5,TRBV30,16,CAWSVQGQGRNQPQHF,TGTGCCTGGAGTGTACAGGGACAGGGGAGAAATCAGCCCCAGCATTTT
once,.,TRBJ2-2,TRBV6-1,14,CASSEARDTGELFF,TGTGCCAGCAGTGAAGCGAGGGACACCGGGGAGCTGTTTTTT